This TCR beta chain derives from a study of cytomegalovirus exposure and HLA in healthy donors. The primer mix had 60 Vbeta and 13 Jbeta primers. Data came from immunoSEQ multiplex PCR; TCRdb stores just in-frame clones and leaves some out. This sample has roughly 100,000 clones, with 10% found just once. The CDR3 is 14 amino acids. CDR1 SGHTA and CDR2 FQGNSA come from the germline V gene. V was clipped by 3 bases and J by 3 bases, with 9 bases between them. V and J are TRBV7-2 and TRBJ2-1; tentative D call: TRBD2 (6 bases). The sequence was obtained from a man aged 35 to 55 in good health and CMV-seropositive. The sequenced sample was PBMCs. In DNA, the CDR3 is TGTGCCAGCAGCTTGGGGGGTTACTACAATGAGCAGTTCTTC. Protein product: CASSLGGYYNEQFF.